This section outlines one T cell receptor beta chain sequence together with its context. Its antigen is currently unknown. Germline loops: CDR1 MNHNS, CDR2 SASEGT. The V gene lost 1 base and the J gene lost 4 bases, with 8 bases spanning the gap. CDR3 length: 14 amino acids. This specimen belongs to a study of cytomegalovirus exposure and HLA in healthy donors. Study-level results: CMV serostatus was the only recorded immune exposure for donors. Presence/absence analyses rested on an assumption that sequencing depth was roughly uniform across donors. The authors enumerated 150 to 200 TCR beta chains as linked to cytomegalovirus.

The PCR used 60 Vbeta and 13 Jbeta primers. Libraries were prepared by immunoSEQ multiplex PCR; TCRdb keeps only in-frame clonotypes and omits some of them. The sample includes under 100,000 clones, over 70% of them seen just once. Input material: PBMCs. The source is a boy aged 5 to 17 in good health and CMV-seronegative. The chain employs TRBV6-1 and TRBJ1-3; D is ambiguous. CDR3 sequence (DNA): TGTGCCAGCAGTGAAGAAGTCAGGGGAAACACCATATATTTT. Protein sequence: CASSEEVRGNTIYF.